The 31 T cell receptor beta chains listed next were all sequenced from one sample in a study of T cells expressing NK-cell markers. TCRdb reprocessed the 5' RACE reads and keeps a single row for each CDR3 protein, giving no DNA. Its table lists about 460,000 distinct CDR3 sequences. The sample was blood T cells: a sorted CD56 or NKG2C T cell subset, CD4+ or CD8+ T cells, or bulk PBMC T cells (not recorded which). The receptors were sampled from a woman in her fifties or sixties in good health.

The chain has TRBV4-1 and TRBJ2-3; without DNA, the TCRdb call of TRBD2 cannot be checked. The CDR3 sequence is 20 residues long. Germline CDR1 is MGHRA and CDR2 is YSYEKL. The CDR3 is CASSQIPGTTNLRSTDTQYF.

The chain combines TRBV7-9 with TRBJ2-3; TCRdb picks TRBD1, but there is no DNA to check that call. Per germline, CDR1 SEHNR and CDR2 FQNEAQ (reference sequence). The CDR3 spans 18 residues. CDR3 region: CASSSPPLGRGYPDTQYF.

V gene TRBV12-3 or TRBV12-4 combines with J gene TRBJ1-1; the D call from TCRdb, TRBD1, cannot be confirmed without DNA. The CDR3 spans 16 residues. The CDR3 region is CASSLGRLRMNTEAFF.

The J gene is TRBJ1-2, the V gene TRBV12-3 or TRBV12-4. CDR3 length: 13 amino acids. The CDR3 reads CASTPYGLGGYTF.

This rearrangement joins TRBV24-1 to TRBJ1-5; with no DNA, the TCRdb D assignment of TRBD1 cannot be verified. The CDR3 covers 16 residues. Germline V CDR1 and CDR2: KGHDR, SFDVKD. CDR3 in amino acids: CATSDPRDREGQPQHF.

The rearrangement uses TRBV5-1 and TRBJ2-7; TCRdb lists TRBD1, though no DNA is available to test this call. The CDR3 totals 12 residues. Germline CDR1 is SGHRS and CDR2 is YFSETQ. CDR3 sequence: CASSSTGNEQYF.

The chain joins TRBV9 to TRBJ2-2; lacking DNA, the TRBD1 call made by TCRdb goes unchecked. Germline V lookup: CDR1 SGDLS, CDR2 YYNGEE. The CDR3 has 17 amino acids. Here the CDR3 reads CASSVDPLGQNTGELFF. The full variable domain, completed using reference TRBV9 and TRBJ2-2, is DSGVTQTPKHLITATGQRVTLRCSPRSGDLSVYWYQQSLDQGLQFLIQYYNGEERAKGNILERFSAQQFPDLHSELNLSSLELGDSALYFCASSVDPLGQNTGELFFGEGSRLTVL.

The J gene is TRBJ1-5, the V gene TRBV12-3 or TRBV12-4. The CDR3 is 17 residues long. The CDR3 sequence is CASSFHGWGEVDQPQHF.

The genes are TRBV7-2 and TRBJ2-5. CDR1 is SGHTA, CDR2 FQGNSA, per germline. CDR3 length: 12 amino acids. This chain's CDR3 is CASSLAGKTQYF.

CDR3 protein: CASNGPGNEQFF. The V gene is TRBV12-3 or TRBV12-4, the J gene TRBJ2-1; TCRdb outputs TRBD1, but without DNA this stays unchecked. The CDR3 is 12 residues long.

J is TRBJ2-1 and V is TRBV29-1; TCRdb gives TRBD1 as the D gene, but with no DNA this cannot be confirmed. Germline-derived CDR1 and CDR2 are SQVTM and ANQGSEA. This CDR3 has 14 residues. The chain's CDR3 is CSAVGTGDYNEQFF.

This rearrangement joins TRBV27 to TRBJ2-1; the TRBD1 assignment by TCRdb is unverifiable without DNA. There are 14 residues in the CDR3. Looked up from germline, CDR1 is MNHEY and CDR2 is SMNVEV (reference sequence). This CDR3 is CASSSGVILNEQFF.

V usage is TRBV5-1 and J usage is TRBJ1-1. The CDR3 runs 14 residues. Germline values: CDR1 SGHRS, CDR2 YFSETQ. CDR3 in amino acids: CASRAGGLTSEAFF.

The rearrangement links TRBV5-1 to TRBJ2-2; TCRdb calls TRBD1, which cannot be checked without DNA. The CDR3 loop spans 14 amino acids. From germline, CDR1 is SGHRS and CDR2 YFSETQ. CDR3 sequence: CASGHRVGTGELFF.

V and J are TRBV24-1 and TRBJ2-7; TCRdb returns TRBD2, unconfirmable since there is no DNA. The CDR3 loop spans 18 amino acids. Germline CDR1 and CDR2: KGHDR and SFDVKD. CDR3 residues: CATSAGGLADSYLYEQYF.

The chain employs TRBV12-3 or TRBV12-4 and TRBJ2-7; TCRdb's D call, TRBD1, is unchecked because there is no DNA. The CDR3 has 11 amino acids. CDR3 amino acids: CASSRTGDKYF.

The chain links TRBV12-3 or TRBV12-4 to TRBJ2-2; checking the TCRdb D call of TRBD1 is not possible without DNA. This CDR3 region has 14 residues. CDR3 sequence: CASRIRENTGELFF.

This chain links TRBV4-1 with TRBJ2-1; the TCRdb call, TRBD1, lacks DNA for checking. In germline, CDR1 is MGHRA, CDR2 YSYEKL. CDR3 length equals 15 residues. The chain's CDR3 is CASSQWPKRGNEQFF.

This chain links TRBV5-1 with TRBJ1-1. Germline-derived CDR1 and CDR2 are SGHRS and YFSETQ. The CDR3 is 15 amino acids. The CDR3 spells CASRPMGILNTEAFF.

The genes are TRBV20-1 and TRBJ1-1; TCRdb gives TRBD1 as the D gene, but with no DNA this cannot be confirmed. CDR1 and CDR2 from the germline V gene are DFQATT and SNEGSKA (reference sequence). The length of the CDR3 is 13 residues. The CDR3 region is CSARGPGQGVSFF.

The chain has TRBV4-1 and TRBJ2-2; the D call from TCRdb, TRBD2, cannot be confirmed without DNA. Germline V gene data show CDR1 as MGHRA and CDR2 as YSYEKL. The CDR3 length is 15 residues. The CDR3 spells CASSLGLRGVGELFF.

The chain recombines TRBV3-1 with TRBJ2-1; TCRdb calls TRBD2, which cannot be checked without DNA. Germline CDR1 is LGHDT and CDR2 is YNNKEL (reference sequence). The CDR3 has 16 residues. The CDR3 sequence: CASSLQAGLAGEEQFF.

This chain links TRBV5-1 with TRBJ2-1; TCRdb outputs TRBD2, but without DNA this stays unchecked. This CDR3 contains 13 residues. CDR1 is SGHRS and CDR2 is YFSETQ in the germline V gene. The CDR3 protein is CASSTGTSEAQFF. Looking up the rest from reference TRBV5-1 and TRBJ2-1 gives the full variable domain: KAGVTQTPRYLIKTRGQQVTLSCSPISGHRSVSWYQQTPGQGLQFLFEYFSETQRNKGNFPGRFSGRQFSNSRSEMNVSTLELGDSALYLCASSTGTSEAQFFGPGTRLTVL.

The V gene is TRBV2, the J gene TRBJ2-1; without DNA, the TCRdb call of TRBD1 cannot be checked. This CDR3 spans 15 amino acids. Germline CDR1 reads SNHLY; CDR2 reads FYNNEI. CDR3 loop: CASSEDRGTYNEQFF.

The CDR3: CASSPRAGSDTEAFF. The V gene is TRBV5-8, the J gene TRBJ1-1. Germline V CDR1 and CDR2: SGHTS, YDEGEE. CDR3 length equals 15 residues.

V and J are TRBV5-5 and TRBJ2-1. Germline V CDR1 and CDR2: SGHKS, YYEKEE (reference sequence). The CDR3 sequence is 13 residues long. Here the CDR3 reads CASSLGYYNEQFF. The full variable domain, its missing parts supplied by reference TRBV5-5 and TRBJ2-1, is DAGVTQSPTHLIKTRGQQVTLRCSPISGHKSVSWYQQVLGQGPQFIFQYYEKEERGRGNFPDRFSARQFPNYSSELNVNALLLGDSALYLCASSLGYYNEQFFGPGTRLTVL.

The chain couples TRBV10-3 to TRBJ2-1; without DNA, the TCRdb call of TRBD2 cannot be checked. Germline lookup yields CDR1 ENHRY and CDR2 SYGVKD. The CDR3 extends over 14 amino acids. The CDR3 is CAIRPSGIMDEQFF.

The rearrangement uses TRBV5-4 and TRBJ1-2. Germline loops: CDR1 SGHNT, CDR2 YYREEE (reference sequence). CDR3 length: 13 residues. CDR3 protein: CASSLGGPPGYTF.

The CDR3 spells CASSLEGKNTEAFF. The genes are TRBV7-9 and TRBJ1-1. This CDR3 comprises 14 residues. Looked up from germline, CDR1 is SEHNR and CDR2 is FQNEAQ (reference sequence).

V usage is TRBV3-1 and J usage is TRBJ2-7; TCRdb selects TRBD2, and the lack of DNA leaves this call unchecked. Looked up from germline, CDR1 is LGHDT and CDR2 is YNNKEL (reference sequence). The CDR3 runs to 15 residues. CDR3 sequence: CASSPSGLAGAEQYF.

V gene TRBV7-6 combines with J gene TRBJ2-7; lacking DNA, the TRBD1 call made by TCRdb goes unchecked. The germline gives CDR1 SGHVS, CDR2 FNYEAQ. The CDR3 extends over 16 amino acids. CDR3 in amino acids: CASSLAPTGNGYEQYF.